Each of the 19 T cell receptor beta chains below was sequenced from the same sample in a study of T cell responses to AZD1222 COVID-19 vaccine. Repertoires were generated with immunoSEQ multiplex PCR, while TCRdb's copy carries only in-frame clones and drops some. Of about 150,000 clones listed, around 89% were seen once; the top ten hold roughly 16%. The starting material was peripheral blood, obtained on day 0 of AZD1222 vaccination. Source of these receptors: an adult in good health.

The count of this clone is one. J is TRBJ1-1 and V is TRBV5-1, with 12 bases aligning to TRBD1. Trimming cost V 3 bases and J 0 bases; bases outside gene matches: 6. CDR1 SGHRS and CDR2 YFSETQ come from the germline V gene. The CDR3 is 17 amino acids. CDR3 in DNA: TGCGCCAGCAGCTGGGACAGGGGGCTATCCATGAACACTGAAGCTTTCTTT. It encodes CASSWDRGLSMNTEAFF. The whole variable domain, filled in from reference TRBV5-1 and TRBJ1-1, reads KAGVTQTPRYLIKTRGQQVTLSCSPISGHRSVSWYQQTPGQGLQFLFEYFSETQRNKGNFPGRFSGRQFSNSRSEMNVSTLELGDSALYLCASSWDRGLSMNTEAFFGQGTRLTVV.

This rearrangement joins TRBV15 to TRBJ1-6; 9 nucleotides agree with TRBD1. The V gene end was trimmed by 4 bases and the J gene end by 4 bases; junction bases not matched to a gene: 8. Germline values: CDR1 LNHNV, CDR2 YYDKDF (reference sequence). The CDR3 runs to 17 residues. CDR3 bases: TGTGCCACCAGCACGATCACCGGGACAGGGTATAATTCACCCCTCCACTTT. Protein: CATSTITGTGYNSPLHF.

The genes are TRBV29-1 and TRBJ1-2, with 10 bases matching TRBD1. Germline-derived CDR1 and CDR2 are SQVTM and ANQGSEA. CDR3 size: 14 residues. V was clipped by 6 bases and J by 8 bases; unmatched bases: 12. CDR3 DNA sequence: TGCAGCGTAAATCAACCGGGACAGGGGTTCGGCTACACCTTC. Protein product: CSVNQPGQGFGYTF.

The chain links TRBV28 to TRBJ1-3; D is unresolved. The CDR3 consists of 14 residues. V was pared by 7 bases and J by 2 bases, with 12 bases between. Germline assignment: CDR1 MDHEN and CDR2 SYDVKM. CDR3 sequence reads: CASTNPTPGNTIYF. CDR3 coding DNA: TGTGCCAGCACCAACCCTACGCCTGGAAACACCATATATTTT.

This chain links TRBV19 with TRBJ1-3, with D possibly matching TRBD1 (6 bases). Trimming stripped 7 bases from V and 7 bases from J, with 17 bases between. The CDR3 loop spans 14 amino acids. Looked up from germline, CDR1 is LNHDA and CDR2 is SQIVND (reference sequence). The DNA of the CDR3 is TGTGCCAGTACTGGGGGCTGGTTGGGTAACACCATATATTTT. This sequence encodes CASTGGWLGNTIYF.

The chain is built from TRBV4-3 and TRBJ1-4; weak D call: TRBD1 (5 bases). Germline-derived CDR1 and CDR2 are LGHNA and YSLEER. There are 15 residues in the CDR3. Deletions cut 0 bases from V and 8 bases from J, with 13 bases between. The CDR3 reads CASSQDGQGDEKLFF. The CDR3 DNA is TGCGCCAGCAGCCAAGATGGCCAGGGTGACGAAAAACTGTTTTTT.

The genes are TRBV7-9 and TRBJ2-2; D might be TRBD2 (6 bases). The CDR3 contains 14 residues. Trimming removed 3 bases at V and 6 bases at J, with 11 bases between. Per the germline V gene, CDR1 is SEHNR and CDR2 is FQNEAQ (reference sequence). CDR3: CASSLEGMSGELFF. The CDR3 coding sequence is TGTGCCAGCAGCTTGGAGGGGATGTCCGGGGAGCTGTTTTTT.

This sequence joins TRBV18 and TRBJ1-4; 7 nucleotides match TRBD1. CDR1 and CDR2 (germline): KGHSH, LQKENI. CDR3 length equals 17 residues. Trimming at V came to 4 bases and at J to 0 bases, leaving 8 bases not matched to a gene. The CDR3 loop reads CASSLRPGGTTNEKLFF. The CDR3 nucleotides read TGTGCCAGCTCACTACGACCAGGGGGAACAACTAATGAAAAACTGTTTTTT.

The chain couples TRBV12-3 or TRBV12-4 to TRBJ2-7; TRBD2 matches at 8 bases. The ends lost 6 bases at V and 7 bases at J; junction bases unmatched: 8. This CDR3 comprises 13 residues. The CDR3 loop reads CASRSAGVGEQYF. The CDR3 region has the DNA TGTGCCAGCAGATCAGCGGGGGTAGGGGAGCAGTACTTC.

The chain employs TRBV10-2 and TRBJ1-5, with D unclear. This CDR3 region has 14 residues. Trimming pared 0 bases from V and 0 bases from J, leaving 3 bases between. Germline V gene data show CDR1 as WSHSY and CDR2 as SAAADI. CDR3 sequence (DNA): TGCGCCAGCAGTGAGTCCCATAGCAATCAGCCCCAGCATTTT. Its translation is CASSESHSNQPQHF.

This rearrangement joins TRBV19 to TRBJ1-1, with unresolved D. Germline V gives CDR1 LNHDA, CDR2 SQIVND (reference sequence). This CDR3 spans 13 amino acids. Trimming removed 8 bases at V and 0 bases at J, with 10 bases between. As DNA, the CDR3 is TGTGCCAGTGCTTCCTCCATGAACACTGAAGCTTTCTTT. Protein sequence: CASASSMNTEAFF.

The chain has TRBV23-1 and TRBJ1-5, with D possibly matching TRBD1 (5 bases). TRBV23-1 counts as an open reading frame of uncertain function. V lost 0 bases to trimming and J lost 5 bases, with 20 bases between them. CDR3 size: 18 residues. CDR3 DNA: TGCGCCAGCAGTCAATCAATAGGGGTGAGACACTCATATCAGCCCCAGCATTTT. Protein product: CASSQSIGVRHSYQPQHF.

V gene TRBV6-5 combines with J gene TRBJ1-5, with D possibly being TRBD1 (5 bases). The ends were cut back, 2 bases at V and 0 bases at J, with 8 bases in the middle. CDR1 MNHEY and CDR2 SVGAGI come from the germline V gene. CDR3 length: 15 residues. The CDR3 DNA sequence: TGTGCCAGCAGTTACGCAGGGAATAGCAATCAGCCCCAGCATTTT. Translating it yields CASSYAGNSNQPQHF.

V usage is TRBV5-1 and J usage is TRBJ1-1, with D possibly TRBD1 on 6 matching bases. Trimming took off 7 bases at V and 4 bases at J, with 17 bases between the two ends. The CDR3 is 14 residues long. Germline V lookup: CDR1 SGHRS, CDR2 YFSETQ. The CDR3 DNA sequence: TGCGCCAGCGAATTGGCGGGGGGCGGCACTGAAGCTTTCTTT. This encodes CASELAGGGTEAFF.

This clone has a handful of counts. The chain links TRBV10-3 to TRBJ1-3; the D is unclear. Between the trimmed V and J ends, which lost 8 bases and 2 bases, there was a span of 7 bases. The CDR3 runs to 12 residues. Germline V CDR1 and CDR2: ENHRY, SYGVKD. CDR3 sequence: CAIGRPGNTIYF. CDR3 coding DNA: TGTGCCATCGGGCGGCCTGGAAACACCATATATTTT.

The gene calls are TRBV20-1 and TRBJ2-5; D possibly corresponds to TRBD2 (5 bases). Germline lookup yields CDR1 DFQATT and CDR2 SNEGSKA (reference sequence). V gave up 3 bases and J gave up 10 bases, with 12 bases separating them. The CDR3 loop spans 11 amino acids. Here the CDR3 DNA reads TGCAGTGCTAGTCTCTCCCGGGACCAGTACTTC. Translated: CSASLSRDQYF.

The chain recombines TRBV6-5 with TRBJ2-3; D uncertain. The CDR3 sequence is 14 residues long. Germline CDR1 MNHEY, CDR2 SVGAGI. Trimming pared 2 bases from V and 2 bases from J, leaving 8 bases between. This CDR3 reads CASSYGQSTDTQYF. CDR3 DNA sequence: TGTGCCAGCAGTTACGGGCAGTCCACAGATACGCAGTATTTT.

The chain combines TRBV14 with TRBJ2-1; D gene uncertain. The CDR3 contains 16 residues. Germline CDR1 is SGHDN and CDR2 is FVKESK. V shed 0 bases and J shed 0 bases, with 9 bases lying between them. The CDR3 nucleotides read TGTGCCAGCAGCCAAGATCAAGCTAGCTCCTACAATGAGCAGTTCTTC. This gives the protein CASSQDQASSYNEQFF.

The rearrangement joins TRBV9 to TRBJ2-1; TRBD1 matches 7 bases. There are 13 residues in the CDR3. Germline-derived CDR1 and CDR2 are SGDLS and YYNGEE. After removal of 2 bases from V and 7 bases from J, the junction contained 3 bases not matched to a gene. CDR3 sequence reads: CASSVGRGNEQFF. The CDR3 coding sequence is TGTGCCAGCAGCGTGGGCAGGGGGAATGAGCAGTTCTTC.